This TCR beta chain originates from a study of T-cell memory formation after mild COVID-19. TCRdb fed the 5' RACE reads into MiXCR, producing one record per CDR3 protein. Seen here are roughly 340,000 distinct CDR3 sequences, approximately 22% observed once, and the top ten hold about 21%. V lost 8 bases and J lost 7, with 15 bases in between. The CDR3 spans 14 residues. Germline values: CDR1 MNHEY, CDR2 SVGEGT. Note on this clonotype: The antigen is unknown.

Findings and caveats of the study: Day 15 to 85 contracting clones showed balanced CD4/CD8; day 15 to 37 expanders favored CD4+. The finding that pre-infection memory included some responding clones suggested that cross-reactive memory joined. Those CD4+ clones that contracted were mainly in CM and EM (CD8+ ones in EMRA). Clones from the second wave (peaking day 37) had unconfirmed SARS-CoV-2 specificity.

The sample consisted of PBMCs or a T cell subset sorted from them (not recorded which). The TCR originated in a man aged 18-30 years who had mild COVID-19 (a few samples of this study predate the infection). Cell type and time point are not known. The chain links TRBV6-2 or TRBV6-3 to TRBJ1-6; no clear D gene. CDR3 region: CASRPPGGNSPLHF. CDR3 nucleotide sequence: TGTGCCAGCCGGCCGCCGGGCGGAAATTCACCCCTCCACTTT.